The clone carrying this T cell receptor beta chain came up a few times. Per germline, CDR1 SGHRS and CDR2 YFSETQ. The CDR3 consists of 13 residues. Trimming took 6 bases from V and 1 from J, leaving 7 bases between them. The sample is drawn from a study of beta chain features in type 1 diabetes. Of the isolated RNA, all was reverse transcribed, and so the sequenced material was expressed TCRB transcripts. The method was immunoSEQ multiplex PCR; TCRdb's version includes in-frame clones alone and lacks a portion of them. There are around 300,000 clones in the sample; about 15% occur only once, and over 5% lies in the top ten.

The sequencing sample was made of central memory CD4+ T cells from blood. This TCR was recovered from a man in his thirties or forties in good health. The chain is built from TRBV5-1 and TRBJ2-2; no clear D. The CDR3 sequence: CASMSGNTGELFF. As DNA, the CDR3 is TGCGCCAGCATGTCAGGGAACACCGGGGAGCTGTTTTTT.